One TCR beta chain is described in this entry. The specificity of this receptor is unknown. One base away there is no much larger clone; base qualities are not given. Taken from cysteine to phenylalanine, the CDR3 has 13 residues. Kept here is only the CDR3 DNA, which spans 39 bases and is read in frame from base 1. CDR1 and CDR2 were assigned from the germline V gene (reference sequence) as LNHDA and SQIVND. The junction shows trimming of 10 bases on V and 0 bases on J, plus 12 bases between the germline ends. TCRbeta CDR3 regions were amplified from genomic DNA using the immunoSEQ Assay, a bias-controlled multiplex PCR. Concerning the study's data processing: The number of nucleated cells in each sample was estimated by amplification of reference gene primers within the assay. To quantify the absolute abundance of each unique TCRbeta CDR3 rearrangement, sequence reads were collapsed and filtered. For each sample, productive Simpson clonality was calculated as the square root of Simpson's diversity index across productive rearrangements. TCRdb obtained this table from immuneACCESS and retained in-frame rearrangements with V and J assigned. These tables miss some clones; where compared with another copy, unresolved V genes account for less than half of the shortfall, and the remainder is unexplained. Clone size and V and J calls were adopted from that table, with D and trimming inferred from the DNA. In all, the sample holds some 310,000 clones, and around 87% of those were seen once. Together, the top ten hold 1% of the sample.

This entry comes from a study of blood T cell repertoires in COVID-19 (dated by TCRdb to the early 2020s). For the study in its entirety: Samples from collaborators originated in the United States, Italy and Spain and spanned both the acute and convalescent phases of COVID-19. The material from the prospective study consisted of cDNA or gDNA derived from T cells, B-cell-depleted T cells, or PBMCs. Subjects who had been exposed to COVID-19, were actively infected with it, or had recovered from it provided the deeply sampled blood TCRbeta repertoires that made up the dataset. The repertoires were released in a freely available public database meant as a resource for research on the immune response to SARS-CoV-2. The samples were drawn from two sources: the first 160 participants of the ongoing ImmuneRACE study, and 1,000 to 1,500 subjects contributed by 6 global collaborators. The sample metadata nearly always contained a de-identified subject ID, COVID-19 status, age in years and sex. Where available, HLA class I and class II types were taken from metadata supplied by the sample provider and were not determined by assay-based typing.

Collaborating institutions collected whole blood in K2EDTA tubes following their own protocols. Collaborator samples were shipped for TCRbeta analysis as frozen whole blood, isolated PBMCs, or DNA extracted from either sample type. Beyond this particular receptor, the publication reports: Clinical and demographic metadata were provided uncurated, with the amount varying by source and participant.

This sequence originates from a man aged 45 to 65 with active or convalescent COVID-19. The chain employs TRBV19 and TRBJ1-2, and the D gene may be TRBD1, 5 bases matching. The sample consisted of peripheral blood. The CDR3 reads CATRQLTNYGYTF. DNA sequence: TGTGCCACCAGACAGCTAACTAACTATGGCTACACCTTC.